The entry below gives a single TCR beta chain sequence along with its context. As handled by the study authors: Estimates of nucleated cell counts were drawn from the amplification of reference gene primers. Profiled with immunoSEQ multiplex PCR; TCRdb holds only in-frame clones, not every one. The V and J calls and clone size are taken from that table; D and trimming were inferred from the DNA. The table includes around 200,000 clones, roughly 84% detected once. Per germline, CDR1 MDHEN and CDR2 SYDVKM. Trimming pared 7 bases from V and 4 bases from J, leaving 16 bases between. The CDR3 consists of 14 residues. These data originate in a study of blood T cell repertoires in COVID-19. Across the whole study: Samples taken during acute and convalescent COVID-19 were collected in the United States, Italy and Spain. The analysed material was cDNA or gDNA that came from T cells, B-cell-depleted T cells, or PBMCs.

The rearrangement links TRBV28 to TRBJ1-1; no firm D call. The source of this sequence is a man aged 40-49 years with active or convalescent COVID-19. The sequenced sample consisted of peripheral blood. Here the CDR3 reads CASTYLKRSTEAFF. The DNA of the CDR3 is TGTGCCAGCACCTACCTCAAGAGAAGCACTGAAGCTTTCTTT.